This T cell receptor (beta chain) was observed in a study of cytomegalovirus exposure and HLA in healthy donors. Study information: As released early, the data held about 85 million unique TCRs from HLA-typed donors. Study results and caveats: Later on, a genetic analysis was performed. It linked a missense variant in DCLRE1C with V- and J-gene trimming of TCR beta. Indistinguishable V segments such as TRBV6-2 and TRBV6-3 were excluded.

On this clone: Its target is not known.

This PCR relied on a set of 60 Vbeta primers and 13 Jbeta primers. The data were produced by immunoSEQ multiplex PCR, yet TCRdb's version contains in-frame clones alone and is incomplete. The sample records about 280,000 clones, about 87% being singletons. The CDR3 contains 17 residues. The V gene's germline CDR1 is LNHDA and CDR2 SQIVND (reference sequence). V gave up 1 base and J gave up 0 bases, with 14 bases separating them. The material sequenced was PBMCs. The rearrangement joins TRBV19 to TRBJ2-3; D perhaps matches TRBD2 (5 bases). The receptor was isolated from a woman under 30 in good health and CMV-seronegative. CDR3 nucleotides: TGTGCCAGTAGTATAGGCAGCGGCTCTCATAGCACAGATACGCAGTATTTT. Its protein is CASSIGSGSHSTDTQYF.